The present TCR beta chain was sequenced within a study of PD-1 blockade in classical Hodgkin lymphoma. The CDR3 has 14 residues. Germline V gives CDR1 SGHVS, CDR2 FNYEAQ. V lost 3 bases to trimming and J lost 2 bases, with 7 bases between them. TCRdb's copy holds only in-frame clones and misses some; the assay was immunoSEQ multiplex PCR. The table lists some 27,000 clones, around three quarters of them singletons. Regarding this clone: Its antigen is as yet unknown.

The time point is: cycle 4 day 1 (C4D1), after less than seven weeks of nivolumab. There was relapse after autologous stem cell transplantation in every patient, and there was variation in brentuximab vedotin exposure. Overall study results and limits: The CD4+ diversity rise by C4D1 was clearest in complete responders.

This clonotype was obtained from a human donor with classical Hodgkin lymphoma. This sample comprised peripheral blood mononuclear cells (PBMCs), obtained before the fourth cycle of nivolumab. The chain joins TRBV7-6 to TRBJ2-2; D gene uncertain. Written as DNA, the CDR3 is TGTGCCAGCAGCTTTGCGCCTAACACCGGGGAGCTGTTTTTT. Amino acids: CASSFAPNTGELFF.